This T cell receptor beta chain was recovered during a study of T cells after yellow fever vaccination. TCRdb re-analysed the 5' RACE reads in MiXCR, keeping a single row per CDR3 protein. Altogether roughly 350,000 distinct CDR3 sequences are present, about 4% being singletons, with the ten largest covering 20% to 25%. V was pared by 2 bases and J by 0 bases, with 1 base of the junction left unmatched. The CDR3 covers 16 residues. CDR1 and CDR2 (germline): ENHRY, SYGVKD. This chain links TRBV10-3 with TRBJ2-1; 10 bases are shared with TRBD2. The TCR sequence derives from a young man who received the YFV17D yellow fever vaccine. This specimen was PBMCs, taken 5 days after the yellow fever booster vaccination. The CDR3: CAISEVAGGSYNEQFF. The CDR3 nucleotides read TGTGCCATCAGTGAGGTAGCGGGGGGCTCCTACAATGAGCAGTTCTTC.